The 10 T cell receptor beta chains below all came from one sample that was sequenced in a study of blood T cell repertoires in COVID-19. Repertoires were generated with immunoSEQ multiplex PCR, while TCRdb's copy carries only in-frame clones and drops some. The sample has some 200,000 clones; approximately 90% are singletons. The sample was peripheral blood. The receptors stem from a man older than 75 with acute or convalescent COVID-19.

The chain combines TRBV7-9 with TRBJ2-3, with a tentative D call TRBD2 (5 bases). Looked up from germline, CDR1 is SEHNR and CDR2 is FQNEAQ (reference sequence). The CDR3 runs 14 residues. Trimming pared 5 bases from V and 3 bases from J, leaving 12 bases between. CDR3: CASSPTGLTDTQYF. CDR3 nucleotides: TGTGCCAGCAGCCCCACTGGACTGACAGATACGCAGTATTTT.

The chain carries TRBV18 and TRBJ2-1, with 12 bases fitting TRBD2. V lost 3 bases to trimming and J lost 8 bases; unmatched junction nucleotides: 8. The CDR3 is 16 amino acids. The germline CDR1 and CDR2 sequences are KGHSH and LQKENI. CDR3: CASSPLAGGPNDEQFF. CDR3 DNA: TGTGCCAGCTCACCCCTAGCGGGAGGGCCAAACGATGAGCAGTTCTTC.

CDR3 region: CASSSPRLAGTGELFF. The CDR3 DNA reads TGTGCCAGCAGCTCCCCTCGCCTAGCGGGCACCGGGGAGCTGTTTTTT. The genes are TRBV7-9 and TRBJ2-2; 8 bases agree with TRBD2. Trimming took 4 bases from V and 4 from J; bases not matched to a gene: 8. From germline, CDR1 is SEHNR and CDR2 FQNEAQ (reference sequence). This CDR3 comprises 16 residues.

The V and J genes are TRBV18 and TRBJ2-5; 7 positions match TRBD1. V dropped 2 bases and J dropped 5; count of bases not matched to a gene: 8. Germline loops: CDR1 KGHSH, CDR2 LQKENI. The CDR3 has 15 amino acids. The DNA of the CDR3 is TGTGCCAGCTCACCAGTTAAGGGGGCGAGGGAGACCCAGTACTTC. Its protein product is CASSPVKGARETQYF.

This chain connects TRBV7-2 to TRBJ2-3; 14 bases are shared with TRBD2. This CDR3 has 18 amino acids. Trimming removed 4 bases from V and 6 bases from J; junction bases left unmatched: 12. CDR1 SGHTA and CDR2 FQGNSA come from the germline V gene. CDR3 loop: CASSSTPGLAGDPDTQYF. CDR3 bases: TGTGCCAGCAGCTCTACACCGGGACTAGCGGGAGACCCCGATACGCAGTATTTT.

The V gene is TRBV21-1, the J gene TRBJ2-7; no check of the table's D call, TRBD2, against the DNA was made. TRBV21-1 is an annotated pseudogene. The CDR3 runs 15 residues. CDR3 sequence reads: CASTVASGGNYEQYF. The CDR3 DNA follows: TGTGCCAGCACAGTAGCTTCGGGAGGGAACTACGAGCAGTACTTC.

The V call is TRBV11-3, the J call TRBJ2-5; 8 nucleotides agree with TRBD2. Trimming cost V 0 bases and J 2 bases; bases outside gene matches: 23. CDR3 size: 22 residues. Germline V gene sequence: CDR1 SGHNT, CDR2 YENEEA. In DNA form, the CDR3 reads TGTGCCAGCAGCTTAGATCAGCTGGGGCACCCGAGGGGTAGCGGGGATCAAGAGACCCAGTACTTC. This gives the protein CASSLDQLGHPRGSGDQETQYF.

The rearrangement joins TRBV4-1 to TRBJ2-7, with TRBD1 identical over 7 bases. Trimming took 3 bases from V and 2 from J; bases not matched to a gene: 4. The CDR3 runs 14 residues. The germline V gene has CDR1 MGHRA and CDR2 YSYEKL. CDR3 nucleotides: TGCGCCAGCAGCCAGAGGACAGGCCCCTACGAGCAGTACGTC. It encodes CASSQRTGPYEQYV.

V usage is TRBV2 and J usage is TRBJ2-1, with TRBD2 identical over 10 bases. Germline V lookup: CDR1 SNHLY, CDR2 FYNNEI. V was clipped by 5 bases and J by 6 bases; unmatched bases: 4. CDR3 length: 14 amino acids. CDR3 coding DNA: TGTGCCAGCAGTTTAGCGGGAGGTCCCAATGAGCAGTTCTTC. Translation gives CASSLAGGPNEQFF.

The chain has TRBV27 and TRBJ1-6, with D uncertain. The CDR3 length is 18 residues. CDR1 MNHEY and CDR2 SMNVEV come from the germline V gene (reference sequence). Trimming took 2 bases from V and 7 from J, leaving 21 bases between them. This CDR3 is CASSLRPSRAEGNSPLHF. The CDR3 nucleotides read TGTGCCAGCAGTTTAAGGCCTTCGAGGGCGGAGGGCAATTCACCCCTCCACTTT.